This T cell receptor (beta chain) was obtained from a study of technical replicates of blood from a handful of donors. Data came from immunoSEQ multiplex PCR; TCRdb stores just in-frame clones and leaves some out. The sample carries under 85,000 clones, over 90% recorded once. V lost 7 bases and J 0 bases, leaving 10 bases between the germline ends. CDR3 length: 14 amino acids. Germline assignment: CDR1 LNHDA and CDR2 SQIVND (reference sequence). V usage is TRBV19 and J usage is TRBJ1-5; D unresolved. The clonotype originates from a human donor in good health. Sequencing was performed on T cells isolated from PBMCs. CDR3 bases: TGTGCCAGTACCTTACAGAATAGCAATCAGCCCCAGCATTTT. As protein: CASTLQNSNQPQHF.